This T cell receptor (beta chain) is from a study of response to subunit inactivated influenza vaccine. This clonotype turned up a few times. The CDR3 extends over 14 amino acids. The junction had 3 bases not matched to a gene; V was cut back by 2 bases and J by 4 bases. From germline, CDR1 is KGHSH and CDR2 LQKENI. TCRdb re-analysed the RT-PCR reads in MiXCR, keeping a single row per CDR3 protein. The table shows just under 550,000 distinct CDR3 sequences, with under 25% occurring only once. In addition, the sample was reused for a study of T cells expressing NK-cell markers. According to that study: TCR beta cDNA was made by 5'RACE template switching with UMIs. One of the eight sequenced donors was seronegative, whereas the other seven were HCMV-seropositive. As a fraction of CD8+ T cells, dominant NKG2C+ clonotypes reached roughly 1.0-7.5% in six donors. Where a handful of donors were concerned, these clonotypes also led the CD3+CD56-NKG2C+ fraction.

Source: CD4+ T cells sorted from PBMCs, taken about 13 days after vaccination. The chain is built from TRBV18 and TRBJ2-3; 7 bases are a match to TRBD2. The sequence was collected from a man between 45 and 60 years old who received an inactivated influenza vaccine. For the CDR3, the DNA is TGTGCCAGCTCACCAGGACTAGGCGCAGATACGCAGTATTTT. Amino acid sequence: CASSPGLGADTQYF.